This TCR beta chain is from a study of regulatory T cells in long-lasting Graves disease. This clonotype was counted between two and nine times. The sample's time point: persistent/refractory GD, antithyroid drugs over 5 years with positive TRAb. Extracted RNA from PBMCs served as the source of the TCR library. iRepertoire HTBI primers and Arm-PCR of CDR3 regions built TCR beta libraries. TCRdb ran MiXCR on the multiplex PCR reads and lists one entry per CDR3 protein. Altogether 600,000 to 850,000 distinct CDR3 sequences are present, around 30% being singletons, with the ten largest covering about two fifths. The length of the CDR3 is 11 residues. Trimming stripped 6 bases from V and 8 bases from J, with 10 bases between. From germline, CDR1 is WSHSY and CDR2 SAAADI.

The sequencing used peripheral blood mononuclear cells (PBMCs), collected when the disease was refractory, from a patient treated with antithyroid drugs. The genes are TRBV10-2 and TRBJ1-2; D possibly corresponds to TRBD1 (6 bases). The receptor's source is a female donor with Graves disease. CDR3 in amino acids: CASSHGQGYTF. The CDR3 DNA is TGCGCCAGCAGCCACGGACAGGGCTACACCTTC.